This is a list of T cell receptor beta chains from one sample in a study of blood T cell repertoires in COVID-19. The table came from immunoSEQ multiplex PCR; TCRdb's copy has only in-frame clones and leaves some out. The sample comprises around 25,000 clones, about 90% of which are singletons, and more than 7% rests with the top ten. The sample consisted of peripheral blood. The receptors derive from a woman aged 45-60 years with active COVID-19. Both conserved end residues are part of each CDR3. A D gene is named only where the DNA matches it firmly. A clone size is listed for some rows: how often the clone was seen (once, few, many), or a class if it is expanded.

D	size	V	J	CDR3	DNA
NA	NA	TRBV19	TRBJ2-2	CASNSLEAGELFF	TGTGCCAGTAACTCCCTTGAGGCCGGGGAGCTGTTTTTT
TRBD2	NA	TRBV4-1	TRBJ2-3	CASSLRTSGRADTQYF	TGCGCCAGCAGCCTTAGGACTAGCGGGAGGGCAGATACGCAGTATTTT
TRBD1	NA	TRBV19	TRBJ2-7	CASSPGTGILYEQYF	TGTGCCAGTAGCCCAGGGACAGGGATTCTCTACGAGCAGTACTTC
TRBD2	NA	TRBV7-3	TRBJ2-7	CASSPGTSGKYEQYF	TGTGCCAGCAGCCCCGGGACTAGCGGAAAATACGAGCAGTACTTC
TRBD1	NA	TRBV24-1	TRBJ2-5	CATSALQGAWETQYF	TGTGCCACCAGTGCCCTACAGGGGGCCTGGGAGACCCAGTACTTC
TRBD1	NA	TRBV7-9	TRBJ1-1	CASSRDSFRNTEAFF	TGTGCCAGCTCCCGGGACAGCTTTCGGAACACTGAAGCTTTCTTT
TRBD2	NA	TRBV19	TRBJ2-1	CASSMGLAGYNEQFF	TGTGCCAGTAGTATGGGACTAGCGGGTTACAATGAGCAGTTCTTC
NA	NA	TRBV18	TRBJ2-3	CASSPGAGTTDTQYF	TGTGCCAGCTCACCTGGGGCGGGGACCACAGATACGCAGTATTTT
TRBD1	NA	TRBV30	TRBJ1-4	CASLSGGKLFF	TGTGCCTCGCTATCAGGGGGAAAACTGTTTTTT
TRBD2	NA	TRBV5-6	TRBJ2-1	CASSLDKLAAYNEQFF	TGTGCCAGCAGCTTGGATAAACTAGCGGCCTACAATGAGCAGTTCTTC
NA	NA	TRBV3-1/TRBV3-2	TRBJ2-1	CASSQGGGSSYNEQFF	TGTGCCAGCAGCCAAGGAGGAGGGAGCTCCTACAATGAGCAGTTCTTC
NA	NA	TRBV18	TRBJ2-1	CASSPSGHEQFF	TGTGCCAGCTCACCGTCAGGTCATGAGCAGTTCTTC
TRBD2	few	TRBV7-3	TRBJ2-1	CASSSERESEQFF	TGTGCCAGCAGCTCCGAGCGGGAGAGTGAGCAGTTCTTC
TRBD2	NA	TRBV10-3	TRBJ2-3	CAISESRTSGSKGADTQYF	TGTGCCATCAGTGAGTCGAGGACTAGCGGGAGCAAGGGGGCGGATACGCAGTATTTT
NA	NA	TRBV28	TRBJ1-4	CASSSSGQYNEKLFF	TGTGCCAGCAGTTCAAGCGGACAGTATAATGAAAAACTGTTTTTT
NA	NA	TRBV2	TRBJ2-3	CATLPAPGVTADTQYF	TGTGCCACCCTACCCGCCCCGGGAGTTACCGCCGATACGCAGTATTTT
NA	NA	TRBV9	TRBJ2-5	CASSVGGAGAHQETQYF	TGTGCCAGCAGCGTAGGTGGCGCAGGGGCTCACCAAGAGACCCAGTACTTC
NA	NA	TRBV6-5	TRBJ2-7	CASSYSDLAEQYF	TGTGCCAGCAGTTACTCGGACCTAGCCGAGCAGTACTTC
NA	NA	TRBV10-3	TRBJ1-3	CATMSSGNTIYF	TGTGCCACAATGAGCTCTGGAAACACCATATATTTT
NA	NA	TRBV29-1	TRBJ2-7	CSVGISGNEQYF	TGCAGCGTTGGGATTTCGGGGAACGAGCAGTACTTC
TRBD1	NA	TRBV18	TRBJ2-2	CASSPPGQAPTNAGELFF	TGTGCCAGCTCACCACCGGGACAGGCCCCCACCAACGCCGGGGAGCTGTTTTTT
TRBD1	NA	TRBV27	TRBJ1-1	CASSWGGTGMNTEAFF	TGTGCCAGCAGTTGGGGGGGGACAGGGATGAACACTGAAGCTTTCTTT
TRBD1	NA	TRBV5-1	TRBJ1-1	CASSLRQGQNTEAFF	TGCGCCAGCAGCCTAAGACAGGGGCAGAACACTGAAGCTTTCTTT
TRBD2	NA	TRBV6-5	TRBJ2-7	CASRLAESANYEQYF	TGTGCCAGCAGACTAGCGGAGTCGGCTAACTACGAGCAGTACTTC
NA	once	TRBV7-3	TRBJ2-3	CASSLSLSDTQYF	TGTGCCAGCAGCTTATCGTTGAGTGATACGCAGTATTTT
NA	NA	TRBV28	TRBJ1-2	CASSTTGKVYGYTF	TGTGCCAGCAGTACCACGGGGAAGGTCTATGGCTACACCTTC
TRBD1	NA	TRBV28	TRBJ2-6	CASEDRGAGANVLTF	TGTGCCAGCGAGGACAGGGGGGCCGGGGCCAACGTCCTGACTTTC
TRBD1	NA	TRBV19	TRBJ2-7	CASSPGTGLSYEQYF	TGTGCCAGTAGTCCCGGGACAGGCCTTTCCTACGAGCAGTACTTC
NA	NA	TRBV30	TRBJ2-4	CAWSVAGAKNIQYF	TGTGCCTGGAGTGTTGCGGGAGCCAAAAACATTCAGTACTTC
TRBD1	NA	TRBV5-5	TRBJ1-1	CASSKDRGELAFF	TGTGCCAGCAGCAAGGACAGGGGGGAATTGGCTTTCTTT
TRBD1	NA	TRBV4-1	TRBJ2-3	CASSVQGYIADTQYF	TGCGCCAGCAGCGTACAGGGGTATATCGCAGATACGCAGTATTTT
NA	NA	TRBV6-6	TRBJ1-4	CASSYTSRDLNEKLFF	TGTGCCAGCAGTTACACGAGCCGGGACTTAAATGAAAAACTGTTTTTT
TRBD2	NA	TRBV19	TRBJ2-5	CASRRLAGETQYF	TGTGCCAGTCGAAGACTAGCGGGAGAAACCCAGTACTTC
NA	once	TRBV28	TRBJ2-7	CASRRSGEQYF	TGTGCCAGCAGGAGGAGCGGGGAGCAGTACTTC
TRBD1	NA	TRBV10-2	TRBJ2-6	CASSGGHRGHYGANVLTF	TGCGCCAGCAGCGGGGGTCACAGGGGGCATTATGGGGCCAACGTCCTGACTTTC
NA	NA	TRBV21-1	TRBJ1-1	CASTPYRIRNTEAFF	TGTGCCAGCACCCCCTACAGGATTCGGAACACTGAAGCTTTCTTT
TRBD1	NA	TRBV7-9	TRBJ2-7	CASSPTGNSYEQYF	TGTGCCAGCAGCCCGACAGGGAACTCCTACGAGCAGTACTTC
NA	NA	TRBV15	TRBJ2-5	CATSRAGQGGETQYF	TGTGCCACCAGCAGAGCAGGGCAGGGTGGGGAGACCCAGTACTTC
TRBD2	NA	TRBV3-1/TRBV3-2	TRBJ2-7	CASSHSGRDNEQYF	TGTGCCAGCAGCCATAGCGGGAGAGATAACGAGCAGTACTTC
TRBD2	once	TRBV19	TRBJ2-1	CASSIGLGLAVEQFF	TGTGCCAGTAGTATAGGGTTGGGACTAGCCGTCGAGCAGTTCTTC
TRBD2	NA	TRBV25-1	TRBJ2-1	CASSAGLAGLPEQFF	TGTGCCAGCAGTGCCGGACTAGCGGGGCTCCCCGAGCAGTTCTTC
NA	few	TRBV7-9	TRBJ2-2	CASSLPGGVAGNTGELFF	TGTGCCAGCAGCTTACCAGGGGGAGTAGCGGGAAACACCGGGGAGCTGTTTTTT
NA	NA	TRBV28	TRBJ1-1	CVSSLRRSGGAFF	TGTGTCAGCAGTTTACGAAGGTCCGGGGGAGCTTTCTTT
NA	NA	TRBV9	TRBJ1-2	CASSSRGGRGSYGYTF	TGTGCCAGCAGCTCCCGGGGGGGACGCGGATCCTATGGCTACACCTTC
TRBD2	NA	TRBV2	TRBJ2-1	CASGSGSYSEQFF	TGTGCCAGCGGGAGCGGGAGTTACAGTGAGCAGTTCTTC
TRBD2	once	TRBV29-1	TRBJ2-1	CSVERENNEQFF	TGCAGCGTTGAGCGGGAGAACAATGAGCAGTTCTTC
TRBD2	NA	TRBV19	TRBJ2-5	CASMNMASGSQETQYF	TGTGCCAGTATGAATATGGCTAGCGGGAGCCAAGAGACCCAGTACTTC
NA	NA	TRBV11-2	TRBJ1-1	CASSFPPGDTEAFF	TGTGCCAGCAGCTTCCCTCCAGGGGACACTGAAGCTTTCTTT
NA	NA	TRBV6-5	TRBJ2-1	CASIQGHEQFF	TGTGCCAGCATCCAGGGCCATGAGCAGTTCTTC
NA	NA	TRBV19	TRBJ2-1	CASSIVPGYNEQFF	TGTGCCAGTAGTATAGTCCCAGGGTACAATGAGCAGTTCTTC
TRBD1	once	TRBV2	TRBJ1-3	CASRPGTALGNTIYF	TGTGCCAGCAGGCCCGGGACAGCTCTTGGAAACACCATATATTTT